Each of the 22 T cell receptor beta chains below was sequenced from the same sample in a study of T cells expressing NK-cell markers (dated by TCRdb to 2020 to 2022). Libraries were constructed by 5' RACE. Sequenced using an Illumina HiSeq 2000. Each entry corresponds to one CDR3 protein sequence from reads that TCRdb reprocessed, and DNA is not given. The sample's table covers about 150,000 distinct CDR3 sequences. Of the sample, roughly 35% falls within the top ten clones. Sequencing was carried out using blood T cells: a sorted CD56 or NKG2C T cell subset, CD4+ or CD8+ T cells, or bulk PBMC T cells (not recorded which). These receptors were obtained from a woman in her fifties or sixties in good health. Donor details come from another sample of the same person, matched by shared clones.

The chain has TRBV4-1 and TRBJ1-4; no DNA is available, so the TRBD1 call from TCRdb remains unchecked. Germline lookup yields CDR1 MGHRA and CDR2 YSYEKL. The CDR3 totals 14 residues. The CDR3 loop reads CASSQGDRVEKLFF.

The V call is TRBV7-8, the J call TRBJ2-1; TCRdb selects TRBD1, and the lack of DNA leaves this call unchecked. There are 15 residues in the CDR3. The germline CDR1 and CDR2 sequences are SGHVS and FQNEAQ. CDR3 residues: CASSLPGTLYNEQFF. The complete variable domain, with remaining parts taken from reference TRBV7-8 and TRBJ2-1, reads GAGVSQSPRYKVAKRGQDVALRCDPISGHVSLFWYQQALGQGPEFLTYFQNEAQLDKSGLPSDRFFAERPEGSVSTLKIQRTQQEDSAVYLCASSLPGTLYNEQFFGPGTRLTVL.

The genes are TRBV10-2 and TRBJ2-5; as DNA is missing, the TRBD1 call by TCRdb cannot be tested. Germline V CDR1 and CDR2: WSHSY, SAAADI. The CDR3 is 15 amino acids. CDR3 amino acids: CASNSGQGAWETQYF.

This chain joins TRBV7-9 and TRBJ2-2. Germline CDR1 reads SEHNR; CDR2 reads FQNEAQ (reference sequence). This CDR3 comprises 15 residues. The CDR3 loop is CASSLSGEYTGELFF.

Here the CDR3 reads CASSSFLGDTQYF. This sequence joins TRBV6-1 and TRBJ2-3. The CDR3 length is 13 residues. Germline V gene lookup returns CDR1 MNHNS and CDR2 SASEGT.

This chain joins TRBV7-9 and TRBJ2-7; checking the TCRdb D call of TRBD2 is not possible without DNA. Germline loops: CDR1 SEHNR, CDR2 FQNEAQ (reference sequence). The CDR3 length is 16 residues. The CDR3 sequence is CASSLMGGRSFHEQYF.

The genes are TRBV12-3 or TRBV12-4 and TRBJ2-4; without DNA, the TCRdb call of TRBD1 cannot be checked. The CDR3 has 14 amino acids. CDR3 sequence reads: CASSSPSQNNIQYF.

The CDR3 region is CASNPLGPQETQYF. The V gene is TRBV6-5, the J gene TRBJ2-5; the TCRdb call, TRBD1, lacks DNA for checking. The length of the CDR3 is 14 residues. Looked up from germline, CDR1 is MNHEY and CDR2 is SVGAGI.

The CDR3 region is CASSLPGTNEQFF. The chain is built from TRBV5-1 and TRBJ2-1; the D call of TRBD1 rests on TCRdb alone, since no DNA is present to check it. The germline V gene has CDR1 SGHRS and CDR2 YFSETQ. This CDR3 spans 13 amino acids.

This chain connects TRBV6-2 or TRBV6-3 to TRBJ2-7; the TCRdb call, TRBD1, lacks DNA for checking. The CDR3 totals 16 residues. CDR1 MNHEY and CDR2 SVGEGT come from the germline V gene. CDR3 in amino acids: CASSYTLLGIGYEQYF.

The chain has TRBV5-5 and TRBJ2-7; TCRdb returns TRBD1, unconfirmable since there is no DNA. The CDR3 spans 14 residues. The germline V gene has CDR1 SGHKS and CDR2 YYEKEE (reference sequence). This CDR3 is CASSAQGGTYEQYF.

The chain joins TRBV5-1 to TRBJ1-6; TCRdb designates TRBD1, a call that cannot be tested without DNA. Germline CDR1 and CDR2: SGHRS and YFSETQ. This CDR3 is 16 amino acids long. The CDR3 sequence is CASSPTGTGVDSPLHF.

The rearrangement joins TRBV13 to TRBJ2-3; the TCRdb D gene call, TRBD1, has no DNA to confirm it. Germline V gene sequence: CDR1 PRHDT, CDR2 FYEKMQ (reference sequence). The CDR3 is made up of 14 amino acids. The CDR3 spells CASSPAQGVVTQYF.

The chain employs TRBV4-1 and TRBJ2-3. Germline CDR1 is MGHRA and CDR2 is YSYEKL. The CDR3 loop spans 15 amino acids. CDR3 sequence reads: CASSQDDGSTDTQYF.

The chain combines TRBV7-9 with TRBJ2-3; with no DNA, the TCRdb D assignment of TRBD2 cannot be verified. The CDR3 totals 17 residues. Germline lookup yields CDR1 SEHNR and CDR2 FQNEAQ (reference sequence). The chain's CDR3 is CASSLPRTSGRTDTQYF.

The chain has TRBV11-2 and TRBJ2-1. The CDR3 runs 13 residues. CDR1 SGHAT and CDR2 FQNNGV come from the germline V gene. The CDR3 loop is CASSWDSNNEQFF.

The J gene is TRBJ2-1, the V gene TRBV11-2; the TRBD1 assignment by TCRdb is unverifiable without DNA. The CDR3 spans 12 residues. In germline, CDR1 is SGHAT, CDR2 FQNNGV. The CDR3 region is CASSLGHSEQFF.

The V and J genes are TRBV12-3 or TRBV12-4 and TRBJ2-2. The CDR3 is 15 amino acids. The CDR3 reads CASSSGEAEAGELFF.

The V gene is TRBV4-1, the J gene TRBJ1-4. This CDR3 comprises 14 residues. Germline V lookup: CDR1 MGHRA, CDR2 YSYEKL. CDR3 sequence reads: CATRDSTTNEKLFF.

V usage is TRBV5-1 and J usage is TRBJ2-1; the TCRdb D gene call, TRBD2, has no DNA to confirm it. CDR1 and CDR2 (germline): SGHRS, YFSETQ. The CDR3 spans 15 residues. The CDR3 loop reads CASSAPTSGINEQFF.

The V gene is TRBV20-1, the J gene TRBJ2-3. Germline assignment: CDR1 DFQATT and CDR2 SNEGSKA (reference sequence). The CDR3 has 15 residues. The CDR3 loop reads CSARRTSDSTDTQYF.

V and J are TRBV2 and TRBJ2-2; TCRdb outputs TRBD1, but without DNA this stays unchecked. This CDR3 spans 14 amino acids. Germline V lookup: CDR1 SNHLY, CDR2 FYNNEI. CDR3: CASRGAGWTGELFF.